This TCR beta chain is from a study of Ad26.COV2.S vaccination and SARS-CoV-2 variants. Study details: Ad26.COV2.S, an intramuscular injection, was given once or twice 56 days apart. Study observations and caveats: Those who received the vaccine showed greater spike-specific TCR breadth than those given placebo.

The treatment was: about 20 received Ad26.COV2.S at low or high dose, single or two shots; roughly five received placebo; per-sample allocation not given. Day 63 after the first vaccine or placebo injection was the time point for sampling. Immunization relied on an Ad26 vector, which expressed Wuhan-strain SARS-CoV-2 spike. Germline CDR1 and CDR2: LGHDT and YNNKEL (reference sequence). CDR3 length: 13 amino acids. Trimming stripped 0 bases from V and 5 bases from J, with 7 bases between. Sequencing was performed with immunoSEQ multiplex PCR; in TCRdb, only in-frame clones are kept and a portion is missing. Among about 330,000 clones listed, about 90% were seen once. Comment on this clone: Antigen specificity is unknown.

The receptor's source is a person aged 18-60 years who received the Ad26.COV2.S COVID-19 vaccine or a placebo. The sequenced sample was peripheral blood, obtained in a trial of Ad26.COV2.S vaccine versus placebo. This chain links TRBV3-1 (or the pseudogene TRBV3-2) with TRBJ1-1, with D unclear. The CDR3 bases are TGTGCCAGCAGCCAAGATAGGCCGACTGAAGCTTTCTTT. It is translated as CASSQDRPTEAFF.